This T cell receptor (beta chain) appears in the sequencing data of a study of identical twins. Notes on the study in general: Out-of-frame alpha sequences shared by twins showed excess low generation probability.

Per germline, CDR1 MNHEY and CDR2 SVGAGI. The CDR3 loop spans 15 amino acids. V lost 2 bases and J 0 bases, leaving 7 bases between the germline ends. This clonotype was recorded at least ten times. Its antigen is still unknown. A template switching step contributed a universal primer site, while unique molecular identifiers were present in the cDNA. Each CDR3 protein gets one entry after TCRdb re-called the 5' RACE reads with MiXCR. The table lists 750,000 to 950,000 distinct CDR3 sequences, about 12% of them singletons. A further study also used this sample, focusing on yellow fever vaccine responses in identical twins.

This receptor was identified in a woman aged 18-35 years in good health. Sample: PBMCs. V gene TRBV6-5 combines with J gene TRBJ1-4; D unclear. The chain's CDR3 is CASSYGRATNEKLFF. The DNA for the CDR3 is TGTGCCAGCAGTTACGGGAGAGCAACTAATGAAAAACTGTTTTTT.